These 19 T cell receptor beta chains originate from one sample sequenced in a study of T cell clones after liver transplantation. Generated by immunoSEQ multiplex PCR, the TCRdb table keeps only in-frame clones and is missing some. The sample has around 20,000 clones, 88% seen once; the top ten hold approximately 12%. Here the sequenced sample was CD8+ T cells from blood, taken before liver transplant. These receptors were collected from a human donor who received a liver transplant.

The gene calls are TRBV7-9 and TRBJ1-2, with D possibly TRBD1 on 5 matching bases. The ends were cut back, 4 bases at V and 7 bases at J, with 16 bases in the middle. Germline V gene sequence: CDR1 SEHNR, CDR2 FQNEAQ (reference sequence). The CDR3 has 14 amino acids. The CDR3 sequence is CASSSLSSGVGYTF. CDR3 nucleotides: TGTGCCAGCAGCTCCCTAAGTTCGGGGGTTGGCTACACCTTC.

The chain combines TRBV27 with TRBJ2-7; D unclear. Germline CDR1 reads MNHEY; CDR2 reads SMNVEV (reference sequence). The ends were cut back, 8 bases at V and 4 bases at J, with 6 bases in the middle. The CDR3 extends over 10 amino acids. The CDR3 reads CASGEYEQYF. CDR3 DNA: TGTGCCAGCGGGGAATACGAGCAGTACTTC.

The chain employs TRBV14 and TRBJ1-2; no clear D gene. V was trimmed by 4 bases and J by 0 bases, leaving 12 bases between them. Germline V lookup: CDR1 SGHDN, CDR2 FVKESK. There are 15 residues in the CDR3. The CDR3 reads CASSPWTGANYGYTF. The CDR3 DNA reads as TGTGCCAGCAGCCCTTGGACGGGAGCTAACTATGGCTACACCTTC.

The chain employs TRBV7-9 and TRBJ1-1, with no clear D. The CDR3 sequence is 12 residues long. Per germline, CDR1 SEHNR and CDR2 FQNEAQ (reference sequence). Trimming stripped 3 bases from V and 7 bases from J, with 9 bases between. The CDR3 sequence: CASSFLDGEAFF. In DNA, the CDR3 is TGTGCCAGCAGCTTCCTGGACGGTGAAGCTTTCTTT.

V usage is TRBV15 and J usage is TRBJ2-3, with 8 nucleotides matching TRBD1. The J segment lost 2 bases and the V segment lost 1 base, leaving 11 bases of the junction unmatched. Germline V gene sequence: CDR1 LNHNV, CDR2 YYDKDF (reference sequence). CDR3 length: 18 amino acids. In nucleotides, the CDR3 is TGTGCCACCAGCAGAGGTTTGCCGACAGGGGTCCTCACAGATACGCAGTATTTT. This translates into CATSRGLPTGVLTDTQYF.

This chain uses TRBV30 with TRBJ1-3; no clear D. The CDR3 contains 11 residues. Germline V gene sequence: CDR1 GTSNPN, CDR2 SVGIG (reference sequence). Trimming stripped 6 bases from V and 3 bases from J, with 6 bases between. CDR3 DNA sequence: TGTGCCTGTCTGTATGGAAACACCATATATTTT. Translated: CACLYGNTIYF.

The V gene is TRBV7-8, the J gene TRBJ1-2; tentatively, D is TRBD1 (5 bases). This CDR3 comprises 18 residues. Trimming took 3 bases from V and 4 from J, leaving 24 bases between them. Germline assignment: CDR1 SGHVS and CDR2 FQNEAQ. The CDR3 DNA follows: TGTGCCAGCAGCTTCTCCCTCTCTGACAGTCTAACCATCTATGGCTACACCTTC. It translates to CASSFSLSDSLTIYGYTF.

The rearrangement links TRBV4-1 to TRBJ2-3; 7 bases line up with TRBD1. This CDR3 region has 14 residues. V lost 1 base and J lost 4; bases outside the gene matches: 2. Germline-derived CDR1 and CDR2 are MGHRA and YSYEKL. The CDR3 loop reads CASSQGQGPDTQYF. CDR3 sequence (DNA): TGCGCCAGCAGCCAAGGACAGGGCCCAGATACGCAGTATTTT.

The chain has TRBV9 and TRBJ2-3, with a tentative D call TRBD1 (5 bases). The CDR3 extends over 14 amino acids. V was cut by 0 bases and J by 2 bases, with 7 bases left in between. Germline values: CDR1 SGDLS, CDR2 YYNGEE. The CDR3 bases are TGTGCCAGCAGCGTAGAAGGGGACACAGATACGCAGTATTTT. Encoded protein: CASSVEGDTDTQYF. The variable domain in full, completed from reference TRBV9 and TRBJ2-3, reads DSGVTQTPKHLITATGQRVTLRCSPRSGDLSVYWYQQSLDQGLQFLIQYYNGEERAKGNILERFSAQQFPDLHSELNLSSLELGDSALYFCASSVEGDTDTQYFGPGTRLTVL.

V and J are TRBV6-5 and TRBJ1-2; D is possibly TRBD1 (5 bases). Germline V CDR1 and CDR2: MNHEY, SVGAGI. There are 15 residues in the CDR3. V was trimmed by 0 bases and J by 3 bases, leaving 11 bases between them. CDR3 nucleotides: TGTGCCAGCAGTTACTCGGCGGGGGACGACTATGGCTACACCTTC. Its translation is CASSYSAGDDYGYTF.

The chain carries TRBV6-5 and TRBJ2-1; 9 positions match TRBD2. CDR3 length equals 15 residues. Germline CDR1 and CDR2: MNHEY and SVGAGI. Losses at the gene ends were 8 bases for V and 7 bases for J; bases not matched to a gene: 12. Written as DNA, the CDR3 is TGTGCCAGCGCCTTCTTAGCGGGAGCTTCGAATGAGCAGTTCTTC. It encodes CASAFLAGASNEQFF.

This clone is labeled medium-sized. V gene TRBV5-8 combines with J gene TRBJ2-7; D perhaps matches TRBD2 (6 bases). Trimming cost V 2 bases and J 4 bases, with 13 bases left between them. The CDR3 totals 14 residues. The germline CDR1 and CDR2 sequences are SGHTS and YDEGEE. DNA for the CDR3: TGTGCCAGCAGCTTAGACGGGAGAGAGTACGAGCAGTACTTC. It translates to CASSLDGREYEQYF.

This clone has just a few counts. This chain joins TRBV5-7 and TRBJ2-7, with D hard to call. TRBV5-7 is known as an ORF, though its function is uncertain. The V gene lost 4 bases and the J gene lost 0 bases, with 8 bases spanning the gap. There are 13 residues in the CDR3. The CDR3 protein is CASSPPLSYEQYF. The CDR3 region has the DNA TGTGCCAGCAGCCCCCCCCTCTCCTACGAGCAGTACTTC.

This chain links TRBV6-5 with TRBJ2-1; TRBD1 aligns across 7 bases. J gave up 12 bases and V 2 bases, and 7 bases lay outside the gene matches. This CDR3 is built from 13 residues. The germline V gene encodes CDR1 MNHEY and CDR2 SVGAGI. CDR3 loop: CASSYRHRGLQFF. The CDR3 nucleotides read TGTGCCAGCAGTTACCGCCACAGGGGATTGCAGTTCTTC.

This chain uses TRBV27 with TRBJ2-1, with 8 nucleotides matching TRBD1. The germline V gene encodes CDR1 MNHEY and CDR2 SMNVEV (reference sequence). The ends lost 5 bases at V and 7 bases at J; junction bases unmatched: 7. This CDR3 spans 14 amino acids. Written as DNA, the CDR3 is TGTGCCAGCAGTCCAGGGGGCTCTAAGAATGAGCAGTTCTTC. This gives the protein CASSPGGSKNEQFF.

V usage is TRBV13 and J usage is TRBJ1-1; D is uncertain. CDR1 is PRHDT, CDR2 FYEKMQ, per germline (reference sequence). Trimming pared 2 bases from V and 0 bases from J, leaving 4 bases between. This CDR3 has 13 residues. The CDR3 protein is CASSLRMNTEAFF. The DNA for the CDR3 is TGTGCCAGCAGCTTAAGGATGAACACTGAAGCTTTCTTT.

The rearrangement joins TRBV29-1 to TRBJ2-2, with D unresolved. The CDR3 sequence is 13 residues long. Per the germline V gene, CDR1 is SQVTM and CDR2 is ANQGSEA. Trimming took 7 bases from V and 4 from J, leaving 13 bases between them. CDR3 amino acids: CSASPSSTGELFF. In nucleotides, the CDR3 is TGCAGCGCATCCCCGAGCAGCACCGGGGAGCTGTTTTTT.

This clone was counted only a few times. The CDR3 is CASSFGRVGQETQYF. The CDR3 DNA reads as TGTGCCAGCAGCTTCGGACGGGTAGGACAAGAGACCCAGTACTTC. The chain recombines TRBV5-8 with TRBJ2-5; D is unresolved. Looked up from germline, CDR1 is SGHTS and CDR2 is YDEGEE. Deletions cut 2 bases from V and 2 bases from J, with 13 bases between. There are 15 residues in the CDR3.

This clone showed up just a few times. The CDR3 here is CATSRDQADRYNEQFF. DNA of the CDR3: TGTGCCACCAGCAGAGATCAAGCGGACAGATACAATGAGCAGTTCTTC. The J gene is TRBJ2-1, the V gene TRBV15, with D possibly TRBD1 on 6 matching bases. This CDR3 has 16 residues. The germline V gene has CDR1 LNHNV and CDR2 YYDKDF (reference sequence). Deletions cut 0 bases from V and 4 bases from J, with 13 bases between.